These 9 T cell receptor beta chains came from one sample sequenced in a study of beta chain features in type 1 diabetes. Expressed TCRB transcripts were sequenced because the isolated RNA had all been reverse transcribed beforehand. The protocol was immunoSEQ multiplex PCR, while the TCRdb copy is restricted to in-frame clones and leaves out a portion. The data contain under 200,000 clones, approximately 8.1% of them singletons. Sequencing used central memory CD4+ T cells from blood. The receptors were sampled from a man younger than 35 in good health.

This clone showed up just a few times. The chain couples TRBV2 to TRBJ1-1, with D maybe TRBD1 (5 bases). Germline CDR1 reads SNHLY; CDR2 reads FYNNEI. The ends were cut back, 4 bases at V and 0 bases at J, with 9 bases in the middle. The CDR3 sequence is 14 residues long. The CDR3 DNA reads TGTGCCAGCAGTGGACAGTCTATGAACACTGAAGCTTTCTTT. Its translation is CASSGQSMNTEAFF.

This clone has only a few counts. The chain carries TRBV11-3 and TRBJ2-1; 8 positions agree with TRBD1. With 3 bases clipped from V and 3 bases from J, the junction kept 13 bases outside the gene matches. The CDR3 covers 18 residues. CDR1 and CDR2 from the germline V gene are SGHNT and YENEEA. CDR3 sequence (DNA): TGTGCCAGCAGCTTTCAGGGGGCGAGTTTTTCAGGCTACAATGAGCAGTTCTTC. It yields the protein CASSFQGASFSGYNEQFF.

This clone was observed at least ten times. V is TRBV4-2 and J is TRBJ2-7, with D maybe TRBD2 (6 bases). The CDR3 covers 15 residues. CDR1 and CDR2 from the germline V gene are LGHNA and YNFKEQ. The ends were cut back, 1 base at V and 0 bases at J, with 10 bases in the middle. CDR3 in DNA: TGTGCCAGCAGCCAAGGGGAGGCGAGCTCCTACGAGCAGTACTTC. It yields the protein CASSQGEASSYEQYF.

This clone was observed a few times. The chain combines TRBV7-2 with TRBJ2-1; TRBD1 matches at 7 bases. The CDR3 contains 14 residues. The germline V gene has CDR1 SGHTA and CDR2 FQGNSA. The V and J ends lost 5 bases and 9 bases, in that order; junction bases with no gene match: 10. The CDR3 DNA is TGTGCCAGCAGCCCCGGACAGGCGCAGGGTGAGCAGTTCTTC. Amino acid sequence: CASSPGQAQGEQFF.

V is TRBV28 and J is TRBJ1-2, with 7 bases matching TRBD1. There are 16 residues in the CDR3. V lost 9 bases to trimming and J lost 2 bases; unmatched junction nucleotides: 15. Germline CDR1 and CDR2: MDHEN and SYDVKM. Written as DNA, the CDR3 is TGTGCCAGTAACTCGTCGCCAGGCAGGGGGAACTATGGCTACACCTTC. This translates into CASNSSPGRGNYGYTF.

This clone was recorded a few times. The V and J genes are TRBV27 and TRBJ2-6; D unresolved. This CDR3 is built from 14 residues. Germline lookup yields CDR1 MNHEY and CDR2 SMNVEV (reference sequence). V was cut by 6 bases and J by 0 bases, with 6 bases left in between. CDR3 DNA sequence: TGTGCCAGCAGGGGCTACTCTGGGGCCAACGTCCTGACTTTC. Amino acids: CASRGYSGANVLTF. The full variable domain, rest sourced from reference TRBV27 and TRBJ2-6, is EAQVTQNPRYLITVTGKKLTVTCSQNMNHEYMSWYRQDPGLGLRQIYYSMNVEVTDKGDVPEGYKVSRKEKRNFPLILESPSPNQTSLYFCASRGYSGANVLTFGAGSRLTVL.

This clone was observed many times. The V and J genes are TRBV7-9 and TRBJ2-5; D is unresolved. Trimming shortened V by 1 base and J by 5 bases, and 11 bases separated the two germline ends. This CDR3 region has 14 residues. The germline CDR1 and CDR2 sequences are SEHNR and FQNEAQ (reference sequence). The CDR3 reads CASSLGAHVETQYF. In DNA, the CDR3 is TGTGCCAGCAGCTTAGGAGCCCATGTGGAGACCCAGTACTTC. Supplemented by reference TRBV7-9 and TRBJ2-5, the full variable domain reads DTGVSQNPRHKITKRGQNVTFRCDPISEHNRLYWYRQTLGQGPEFLTYFQNEAQLEKSRLLSDRFSAERPKGSFSTLEIQRTEQGDSAMYLCASSLGAHVETQYFGPGTRLLVL.

The table lists this clone with a few counts. This chain connects TRBV6-1 to TRBJ1-6; perhaps TRBD1 as D (6 bases). Looked up from germline, CDR1 is MNHNS and CDR2 is SASEGT. V was shortened by 0 bases and J by 10 bases, with 13 bases between the two germline ends. The CDR3 totals 15 residues. Written as DNA, the CDR3 is TGTGCCAGCAGTGAAGCTTCAGGGGACCTGTCACCCCTCCACTTT. This codes for CASSEASGDLSPLHF.

The chain combines TRBV14 with TRBJ2-1; a weak D match, TRBD2 (7 bases). Trimming took off 4 bases at V and 3 bases at J, with 19 bases between the two ends. The CDR3 is 17 residues long. Looked up from germline, CDR1 is SGHDN and CDR2 is FVKESK. DNA for the CDR3: TGTGCCAGCAGCCTCGGCCGGGGGCTAGCGGTCTACAATGAGCAGTTCTTC. Protein sequence: CASSLGRGLAVYNEQFF.